The sequence of this T cell receptor beta chain was determined in a study of shared clonotypes between healthy human individuals. Data came from immunoSEQ multiplex PCR; TCRdb stores just in-frame clones and leaves some out. In the table there are about 980,000 clones, over 75% of which are singletons. Concerning this clone itself: Its antigen is currently unknown.

Germline V lookup: CDR1 MNHNY, CDR2 SVGAGI (reference sequence). This CDR3 is built from 13 residues. Trimming took 3 bases from V and 7 from J, leaving 10 bases between them. Findings and limits, study-wide: Richness estimates generally favored naive over memory subsets.

A CD45RA-negative memory subset and a CD45RA+ naive subset were separated from the CD4+ cells. The TCR sequence derives from a man aged 18 to 29 in good health. Sequences were obtained from memory CD4+ T cells sorted from blood. Stated subset: CD45RA-negative fraction. The chain joins TRBV6-6 to TRBJ1-5; D is ambiguous. As DNA, the CDR3 is TGTGCCAGCAGTTATGGTTCGACCCAGCCCCAGCATTTT. Its protein is CASSYGSTQPQHF.